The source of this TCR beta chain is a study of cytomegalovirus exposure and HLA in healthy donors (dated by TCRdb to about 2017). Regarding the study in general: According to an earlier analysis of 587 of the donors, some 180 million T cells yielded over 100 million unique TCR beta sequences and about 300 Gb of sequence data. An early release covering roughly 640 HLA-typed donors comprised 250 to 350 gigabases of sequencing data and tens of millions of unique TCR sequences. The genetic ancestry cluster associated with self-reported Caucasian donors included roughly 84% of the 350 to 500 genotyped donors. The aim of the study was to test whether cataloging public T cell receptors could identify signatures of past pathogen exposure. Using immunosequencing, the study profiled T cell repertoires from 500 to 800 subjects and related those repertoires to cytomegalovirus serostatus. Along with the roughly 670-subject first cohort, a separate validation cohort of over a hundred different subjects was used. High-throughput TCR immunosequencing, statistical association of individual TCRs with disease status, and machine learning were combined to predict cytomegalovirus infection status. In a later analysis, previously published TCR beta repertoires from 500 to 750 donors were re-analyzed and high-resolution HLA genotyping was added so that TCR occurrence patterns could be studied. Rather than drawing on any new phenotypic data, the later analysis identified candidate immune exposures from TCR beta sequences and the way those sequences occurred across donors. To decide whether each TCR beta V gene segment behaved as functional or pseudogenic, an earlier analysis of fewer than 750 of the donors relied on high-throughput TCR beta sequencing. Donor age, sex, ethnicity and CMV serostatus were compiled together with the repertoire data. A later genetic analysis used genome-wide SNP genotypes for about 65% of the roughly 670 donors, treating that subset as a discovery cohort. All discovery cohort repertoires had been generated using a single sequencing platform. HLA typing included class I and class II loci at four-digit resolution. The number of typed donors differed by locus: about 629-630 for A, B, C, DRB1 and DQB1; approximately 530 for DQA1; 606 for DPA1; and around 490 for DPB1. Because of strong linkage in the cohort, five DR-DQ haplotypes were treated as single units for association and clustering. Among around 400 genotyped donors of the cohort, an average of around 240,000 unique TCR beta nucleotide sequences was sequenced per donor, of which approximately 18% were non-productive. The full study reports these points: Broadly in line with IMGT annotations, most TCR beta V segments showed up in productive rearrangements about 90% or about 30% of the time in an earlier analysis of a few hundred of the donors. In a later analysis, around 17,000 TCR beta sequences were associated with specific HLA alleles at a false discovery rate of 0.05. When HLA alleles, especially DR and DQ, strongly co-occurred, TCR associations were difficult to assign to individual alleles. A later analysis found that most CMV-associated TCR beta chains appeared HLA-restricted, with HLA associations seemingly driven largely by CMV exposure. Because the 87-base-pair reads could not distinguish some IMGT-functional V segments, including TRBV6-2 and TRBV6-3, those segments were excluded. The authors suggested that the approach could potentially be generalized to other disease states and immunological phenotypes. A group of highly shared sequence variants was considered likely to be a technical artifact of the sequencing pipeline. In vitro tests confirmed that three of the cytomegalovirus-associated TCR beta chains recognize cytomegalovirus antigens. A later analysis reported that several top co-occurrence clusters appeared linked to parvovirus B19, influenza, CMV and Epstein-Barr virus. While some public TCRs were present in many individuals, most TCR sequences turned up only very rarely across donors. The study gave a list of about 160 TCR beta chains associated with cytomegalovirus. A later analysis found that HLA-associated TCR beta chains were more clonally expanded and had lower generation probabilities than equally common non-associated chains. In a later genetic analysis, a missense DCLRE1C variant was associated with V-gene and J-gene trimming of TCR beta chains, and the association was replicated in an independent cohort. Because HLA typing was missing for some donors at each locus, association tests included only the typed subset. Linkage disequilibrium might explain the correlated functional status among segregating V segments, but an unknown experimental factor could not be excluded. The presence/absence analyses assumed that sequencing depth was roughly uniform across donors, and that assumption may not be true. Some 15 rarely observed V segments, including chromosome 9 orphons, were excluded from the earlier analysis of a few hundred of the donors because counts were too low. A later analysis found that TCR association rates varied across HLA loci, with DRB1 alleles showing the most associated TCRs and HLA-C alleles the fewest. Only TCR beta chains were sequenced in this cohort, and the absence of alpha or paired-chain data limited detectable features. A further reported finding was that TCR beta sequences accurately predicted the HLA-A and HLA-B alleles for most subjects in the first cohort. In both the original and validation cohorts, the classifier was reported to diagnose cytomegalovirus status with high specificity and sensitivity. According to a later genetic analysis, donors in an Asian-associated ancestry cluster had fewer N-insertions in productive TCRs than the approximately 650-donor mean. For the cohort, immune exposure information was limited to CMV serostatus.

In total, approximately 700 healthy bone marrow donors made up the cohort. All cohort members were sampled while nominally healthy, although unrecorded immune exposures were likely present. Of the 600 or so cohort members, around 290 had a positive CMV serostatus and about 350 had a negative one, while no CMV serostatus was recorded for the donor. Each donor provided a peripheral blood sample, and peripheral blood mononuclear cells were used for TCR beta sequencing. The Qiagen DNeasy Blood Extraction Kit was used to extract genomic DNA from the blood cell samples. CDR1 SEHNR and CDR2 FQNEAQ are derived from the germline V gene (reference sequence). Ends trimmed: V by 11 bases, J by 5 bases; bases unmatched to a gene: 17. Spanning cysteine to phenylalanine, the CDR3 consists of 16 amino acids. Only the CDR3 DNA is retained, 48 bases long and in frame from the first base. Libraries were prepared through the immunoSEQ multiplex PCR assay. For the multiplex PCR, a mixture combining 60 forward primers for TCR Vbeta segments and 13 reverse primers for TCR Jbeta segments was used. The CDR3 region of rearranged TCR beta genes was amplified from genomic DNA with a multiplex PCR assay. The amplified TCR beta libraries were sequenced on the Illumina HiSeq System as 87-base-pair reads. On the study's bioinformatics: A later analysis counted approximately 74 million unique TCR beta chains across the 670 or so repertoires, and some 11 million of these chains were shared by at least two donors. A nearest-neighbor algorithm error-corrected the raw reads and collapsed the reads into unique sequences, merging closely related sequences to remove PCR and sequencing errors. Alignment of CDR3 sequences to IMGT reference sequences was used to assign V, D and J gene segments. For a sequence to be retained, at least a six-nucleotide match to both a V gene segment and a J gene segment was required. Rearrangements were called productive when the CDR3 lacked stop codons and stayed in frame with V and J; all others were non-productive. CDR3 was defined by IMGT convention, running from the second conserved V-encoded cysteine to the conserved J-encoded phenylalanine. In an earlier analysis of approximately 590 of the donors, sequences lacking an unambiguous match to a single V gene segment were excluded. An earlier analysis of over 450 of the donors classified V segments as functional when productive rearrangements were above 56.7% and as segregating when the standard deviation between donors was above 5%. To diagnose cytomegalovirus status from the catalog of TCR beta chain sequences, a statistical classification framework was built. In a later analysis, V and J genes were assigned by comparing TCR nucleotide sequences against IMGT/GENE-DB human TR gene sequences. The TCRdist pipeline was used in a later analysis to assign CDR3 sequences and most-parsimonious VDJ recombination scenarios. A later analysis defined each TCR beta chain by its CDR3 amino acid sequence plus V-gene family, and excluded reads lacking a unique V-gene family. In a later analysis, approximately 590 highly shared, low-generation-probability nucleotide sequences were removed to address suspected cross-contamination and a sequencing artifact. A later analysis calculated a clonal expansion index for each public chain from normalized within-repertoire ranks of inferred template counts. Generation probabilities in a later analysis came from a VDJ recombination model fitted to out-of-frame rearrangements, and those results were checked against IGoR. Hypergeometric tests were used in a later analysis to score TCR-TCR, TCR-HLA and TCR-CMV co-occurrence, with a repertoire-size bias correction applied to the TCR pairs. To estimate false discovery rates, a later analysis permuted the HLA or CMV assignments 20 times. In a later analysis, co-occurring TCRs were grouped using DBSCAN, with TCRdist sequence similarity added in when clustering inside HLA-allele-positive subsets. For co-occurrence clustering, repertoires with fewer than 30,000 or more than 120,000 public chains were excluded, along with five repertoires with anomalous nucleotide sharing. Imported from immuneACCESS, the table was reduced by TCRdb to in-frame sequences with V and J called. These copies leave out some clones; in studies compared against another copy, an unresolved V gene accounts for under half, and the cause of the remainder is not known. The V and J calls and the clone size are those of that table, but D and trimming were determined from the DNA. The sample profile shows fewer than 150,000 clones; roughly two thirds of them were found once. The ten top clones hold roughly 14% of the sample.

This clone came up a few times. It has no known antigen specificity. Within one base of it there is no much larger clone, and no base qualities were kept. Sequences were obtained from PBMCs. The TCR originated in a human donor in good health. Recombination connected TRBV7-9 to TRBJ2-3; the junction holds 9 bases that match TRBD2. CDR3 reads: CAGSTGVAGVGDTQYF. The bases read TGTGCCGGATCGACTGGGGTAGCGGGAGTTGGAGATACGCAGTATTTT.